This TCR beta chain emerged from a study of blood T cell repertoires in COVID-19. At the level of the study: Acute-phase and convalescent COVID-19 samples originated in the United States, Italy and Spain. T cells, B-cell-depleted T cells, or PBMCs provided the cDNA or gDNA that served as material.

Per the original data handling: It was from reference gene primer amplification that nucleated cell counts were estimated. Assay used: immunoSEQ multiplex PCR; TCRdb lists only in-frame clones, some missing. V and J calls and clone size follow that table, whereas D and trimming were derived from the DNA. The sample has tens of thousands of clones, more than 65% seen once. The material sequenced was peripheral blood. The sequence derives from an older woman with acute or convalescent COVID-19.

CDR3 bases: TGTGCCAGCTCACGTGCGGGGGACACTGAAGCTTTCTTT. This encodes CASSRAGDTEAFF. This rearrangement joins TRBV18 to TRBJ1-1; maybe TRBD1 (5 bases). The germline V and J ends were trimmed by 4 bases and 3 bases, with 9 bases remaining between them. The length of the CDR3 is 13 residues. From germline, CDR1 is KGHSH and CDR2 LQKENI.